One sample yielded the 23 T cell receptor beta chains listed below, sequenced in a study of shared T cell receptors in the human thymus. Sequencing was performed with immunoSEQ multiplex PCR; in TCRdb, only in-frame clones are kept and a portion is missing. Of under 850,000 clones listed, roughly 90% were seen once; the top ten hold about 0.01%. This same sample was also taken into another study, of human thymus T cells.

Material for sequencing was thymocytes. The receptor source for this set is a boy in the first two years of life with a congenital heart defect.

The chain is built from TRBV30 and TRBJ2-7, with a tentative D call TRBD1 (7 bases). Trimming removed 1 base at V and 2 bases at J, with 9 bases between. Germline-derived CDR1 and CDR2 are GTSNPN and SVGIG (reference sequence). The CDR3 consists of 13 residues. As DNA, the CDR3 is TGTGCCTGGAGTGCAGGGGGGCCCTACGAGCAGTACTTC. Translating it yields CAWSAGGPYEQYF. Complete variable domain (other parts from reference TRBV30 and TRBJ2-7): SQTIHQWPATLVQPVGSPLSLECTVEGTSNPNLYWYRQAAGRGLQLLFYSVGIGQISSEVPQNLSASRPQDRQFILSSKKLLLSDSGFYLCAWSAGGPYEQYFGPGTRLTVT.

The CDR3 nucleotides read TGTGCCAGCAGCTTGGCCCCCGAAACAGGAGAGAGTAATGAAAAACTGTTTTTT. Encoded protein: CASSLAPETGESNEKLFF. This chain connects TRBV5-4 to TRBJ1-4, with D possibly matching TRBD1 (5 bases). The V end lost 0 bases, the J end lost 4 bases, and 19 bases lay between the germline ends. The CDR3 extends over 18 amino acids. Germline CDR1 and CDR2: SGHNT and YYREEE (reference sequence). Using reference TRBV5-4 and TRBJ1-4 for the parts outside the CDR3, the full variable domain is ETGVTQSPTHLIKTRGQQVTLRCSSQSGHNTVSWYQQALGQGPQFIFQYYREEENGRGNFPPRFSGLQFPNYSSELNVNALELDDSALYLCASSLAPETGESNEKLFFGSGTQLSVL.

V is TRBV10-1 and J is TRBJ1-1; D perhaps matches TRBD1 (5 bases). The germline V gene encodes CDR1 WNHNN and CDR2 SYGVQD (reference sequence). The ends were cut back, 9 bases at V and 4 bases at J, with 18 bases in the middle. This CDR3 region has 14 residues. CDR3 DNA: TGCGCCAGTCGGTCCAGGGATCCCCTCACTGAAGCTTTCTTT. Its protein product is CASRSRDPLTEAFF.

For the CDR3, the DNA is TGCGCCAGCAGCCAGAGGGGGAAGACCCAGTACTTC. The encoded protein is CASSQRGKTQYF. This chain joins TRBV4-1 and TRBJ2-5, with D maybe TRBD1 (6 bases). Germline CDR1 is MGHRA and CDR2 is YSYEKL. V was cut by 3 bases and J by 6 bases, with 8 bases left in between. The CDR3 has 12 residues.

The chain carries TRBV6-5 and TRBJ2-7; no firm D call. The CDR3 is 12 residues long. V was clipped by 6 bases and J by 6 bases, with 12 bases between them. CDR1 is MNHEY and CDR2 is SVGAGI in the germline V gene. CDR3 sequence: CASRTILGEQYF. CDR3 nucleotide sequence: TGTGCCAGCAGAACCATCCTCGGCGAGCAGTACTTC.

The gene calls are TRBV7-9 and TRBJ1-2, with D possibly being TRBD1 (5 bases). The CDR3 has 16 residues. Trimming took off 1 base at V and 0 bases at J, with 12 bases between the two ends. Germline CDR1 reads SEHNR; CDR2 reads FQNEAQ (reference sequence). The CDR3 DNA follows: TGTGCCAGCAGCTTAGGCGGGACCAAAGCTAACTATGGCTACACCTTC. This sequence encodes CASSLGGTKANYGYTF.

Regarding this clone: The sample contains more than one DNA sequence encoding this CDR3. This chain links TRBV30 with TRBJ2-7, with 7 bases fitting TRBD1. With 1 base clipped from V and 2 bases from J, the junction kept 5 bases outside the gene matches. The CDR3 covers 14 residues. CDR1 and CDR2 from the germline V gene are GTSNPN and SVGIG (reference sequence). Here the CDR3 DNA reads TGTGCCTGGAGTGCGGGGCAGGGGGCCTACGAGCAGTACTTC. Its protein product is CAWSAGQGAYEQYF. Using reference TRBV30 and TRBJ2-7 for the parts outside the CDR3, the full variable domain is SQTIHQWPATLVQPVGSPLSLECTVEGTSNPNLYWYRQAAGRGLQLLFYSVGIGQISSEVPQNLSASRPQDRQFILSSKKLLLSDSGFYLCAWSAGQGAYEQYFGPGTRLTVT.

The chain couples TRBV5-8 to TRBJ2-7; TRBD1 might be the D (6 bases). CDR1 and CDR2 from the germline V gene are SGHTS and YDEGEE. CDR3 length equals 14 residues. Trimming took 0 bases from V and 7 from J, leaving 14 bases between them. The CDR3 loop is CASSLGSAGQEQYF. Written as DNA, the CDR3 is TGTGCCAGCAGCTTGGGCTCAGCCGGACAGGAGCAGTACTTC.

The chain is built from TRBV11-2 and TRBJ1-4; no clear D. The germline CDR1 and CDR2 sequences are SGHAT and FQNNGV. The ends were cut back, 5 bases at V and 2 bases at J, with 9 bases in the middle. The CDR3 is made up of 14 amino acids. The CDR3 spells CASSGSATNEKLFF. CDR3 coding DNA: TGTGCCAGCAGCGGTAGCGCGACTAATGAAAAACTGTTTTTT.

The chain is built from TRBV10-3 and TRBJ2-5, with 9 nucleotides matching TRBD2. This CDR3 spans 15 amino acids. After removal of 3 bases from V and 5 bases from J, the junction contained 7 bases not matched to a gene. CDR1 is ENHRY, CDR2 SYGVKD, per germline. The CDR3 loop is CAISELAGELETQYF. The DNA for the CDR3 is TGTGCCATCAGTGAATTAGCGGGAGAGTTGGAGACCCAGTACTTC.

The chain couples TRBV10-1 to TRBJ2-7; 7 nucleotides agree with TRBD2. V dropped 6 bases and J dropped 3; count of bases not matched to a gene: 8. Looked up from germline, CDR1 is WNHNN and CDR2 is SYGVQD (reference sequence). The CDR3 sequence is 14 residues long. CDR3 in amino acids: CASSPTSDRYEQYF. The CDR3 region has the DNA TGCGCCAGCAGCCCCACTAGCGACCGCTACGAGCAGTACTTC.

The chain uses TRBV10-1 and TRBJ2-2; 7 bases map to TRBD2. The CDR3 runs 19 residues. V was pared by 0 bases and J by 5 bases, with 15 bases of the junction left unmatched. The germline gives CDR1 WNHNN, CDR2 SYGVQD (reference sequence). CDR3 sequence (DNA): TGCGCCAGCAGTGAGTCTCAAGAAGGGGAGCGGGATTCGACCGGGGAGCTGTTTTTT. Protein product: CASSESQEGERDSTGELFF.

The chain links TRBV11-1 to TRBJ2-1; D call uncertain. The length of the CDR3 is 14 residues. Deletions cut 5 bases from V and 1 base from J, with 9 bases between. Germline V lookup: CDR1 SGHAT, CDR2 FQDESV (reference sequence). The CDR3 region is CASSVDSSYNEQFF. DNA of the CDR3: TGTGCCAGCAGCGTCGACTCTTCCTACAATGAGCAGTTCTTC.

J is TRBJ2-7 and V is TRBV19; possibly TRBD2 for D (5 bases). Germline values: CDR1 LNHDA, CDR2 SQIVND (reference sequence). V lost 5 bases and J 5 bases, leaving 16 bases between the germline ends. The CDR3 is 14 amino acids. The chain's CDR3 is CASSVSAPAHEQYF. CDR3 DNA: TGTGCCAGTAGTGTTAGCGCACCGGCTCACGAGCAGTACTTC.

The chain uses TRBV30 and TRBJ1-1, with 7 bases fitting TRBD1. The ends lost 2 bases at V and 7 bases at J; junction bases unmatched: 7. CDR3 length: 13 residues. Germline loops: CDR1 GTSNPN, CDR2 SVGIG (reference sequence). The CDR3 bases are TGTGCCTGGAGTAGACAGGGTAGGGGTGAAGCTTTCTTT. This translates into CAWSRQGRGEAFF. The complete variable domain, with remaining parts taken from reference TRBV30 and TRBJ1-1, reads SQTIHQWPATLVQPVGSPLSLECTVEGTSNPNLYWYRQAAGRGLQLLFYSVGIGQISSEVPQNLSASRPQDRQFILSSKKLLLSDSGFYLCAWSRQGRGEAFFGQGTRLTVV.

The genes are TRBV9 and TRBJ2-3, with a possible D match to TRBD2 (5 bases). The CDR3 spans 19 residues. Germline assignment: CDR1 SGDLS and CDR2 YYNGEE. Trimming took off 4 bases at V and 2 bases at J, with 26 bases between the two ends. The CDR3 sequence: CASSPKIWVRVRDTDTQYF. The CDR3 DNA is TGTGCCAGCAGCCCCAAGATTTGGGTGAGGGTACGCGACACAGATACGCAGTATTTT. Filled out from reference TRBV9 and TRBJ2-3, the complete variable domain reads DSGVTQTPKHLITATGQRVTLRCSPRSGDLSVYWYQQSLDQGLQFLIQYYNGEERAKGNILERFSAQQFPDLHSELNLSSLELGDSALYFCASSPKIWVRVRDTDTQYFGPGTRLTVL.

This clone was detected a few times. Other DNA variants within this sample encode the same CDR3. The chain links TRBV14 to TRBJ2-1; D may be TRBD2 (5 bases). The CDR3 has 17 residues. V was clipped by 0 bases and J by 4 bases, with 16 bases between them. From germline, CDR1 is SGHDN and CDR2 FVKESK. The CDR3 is CASSQDPLVSGYNEQFF. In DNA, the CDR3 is TGTGCCAGCAGCCAAGATCCCCTCGTCAGCGGATACAATGAGCAGTTCTTC.

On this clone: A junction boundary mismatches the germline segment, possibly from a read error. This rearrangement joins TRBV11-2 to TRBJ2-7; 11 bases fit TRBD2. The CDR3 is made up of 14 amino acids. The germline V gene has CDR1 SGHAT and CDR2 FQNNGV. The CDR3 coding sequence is TGTGCCAGCAGTTTAGCGGGAGGGCCCCACGAGCAGTACTTC. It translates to CASSLAGGPHEQYF.

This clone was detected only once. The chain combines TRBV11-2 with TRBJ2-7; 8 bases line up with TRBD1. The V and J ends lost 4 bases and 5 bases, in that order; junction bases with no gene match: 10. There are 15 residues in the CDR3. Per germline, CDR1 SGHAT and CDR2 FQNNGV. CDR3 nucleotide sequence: TGTGCCAGCAGCTACCGGGACAGGCGATCGGACGAGCAGTACTTC. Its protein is CASSYRDRRSDEQYF.

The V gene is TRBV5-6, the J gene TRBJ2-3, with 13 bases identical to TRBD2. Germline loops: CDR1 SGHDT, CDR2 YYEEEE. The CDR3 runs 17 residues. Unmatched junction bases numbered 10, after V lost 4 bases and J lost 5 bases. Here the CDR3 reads CASSVAGLAGPGDTQYF. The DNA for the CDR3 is TGTGCCAGCAGCGTGGCGGGACTAGCGGGACCGGGAGATACGCAGTATTTT.

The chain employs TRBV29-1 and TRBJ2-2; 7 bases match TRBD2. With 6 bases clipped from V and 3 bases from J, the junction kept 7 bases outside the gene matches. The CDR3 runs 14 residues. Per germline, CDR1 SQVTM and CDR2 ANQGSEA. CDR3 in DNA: TGCAGCGTCCCGGGACTACCATACACCGGGGAGCTGTTTTTT. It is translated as CSVPGLPYTGELFF.

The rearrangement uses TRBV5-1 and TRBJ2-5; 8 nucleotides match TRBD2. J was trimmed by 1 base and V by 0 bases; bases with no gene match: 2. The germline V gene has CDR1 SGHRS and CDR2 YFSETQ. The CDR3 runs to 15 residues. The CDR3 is CASSLERESQETQYF. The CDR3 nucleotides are TGCGCCAGCAGCTTGGAGCGGGAGAGCCAAGAGACCCAGTACTTC.

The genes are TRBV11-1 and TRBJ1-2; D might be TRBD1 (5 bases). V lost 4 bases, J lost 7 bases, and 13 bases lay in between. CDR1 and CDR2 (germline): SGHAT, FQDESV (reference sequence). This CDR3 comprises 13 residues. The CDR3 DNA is TGTGCCAGCAGCTCGGGGGTTTTTGGTGGCTACACCTTC. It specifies CASSSGVFGGYTF.